This T cell receptor beta chain was sequenced for a study of human T cells and chemical hapten exposure. The overall study: Small discrepancies in pooled library volume mainly accounted for the varying TCR yields per sample. Study outcomes and limitations: Once DPC sensitization occurred, TCRs above 1 in 1000 frequency showed no change.

Individual cDNA molecules (in the library) carried attached unique molecular identifiers. Per the original methods: Samples held a median of around 96,000 TCRs, range roughly 23,224–750,000. TCRdb recomputed calls from the RACE reads with MiXCR, one row per CDR3 protein. V and J calls and clone size were set by TCRdb, not the authors. The data show 35,000 to 50,000 distinct CDR3 sequences, with around 3.4% seen just once and around 6% held by the top ten. This clonotype was seen many times. Its antigen is unidentified. Time point reported: healthy volunteer bleed at 6 weeks. Blood, whole and unfractionated, served as the source for total RNA extraction. V dropped 0 bases and J dropped 7 bases, with 13 bases sitting between them. CDR3 length: 15 residues. Germline CDR1 MGHRA, CDR2 YSYEKL.

The V and J genes are TRBV4-1 and TRBJ1-5; D is perhaps TRBD1 (5 bases). The sequence came from a human donor in good health. Some clones in this sample may be carry-over from other donors' samples. What was sequenced was whole blood. In nucleotides, the CDR3 is TGCGCCAGCAGCCAAGATCAAAGGGGTGGCCAGCCCCAGCATTTT. As protein: CASSQDQRGGQPQHF.